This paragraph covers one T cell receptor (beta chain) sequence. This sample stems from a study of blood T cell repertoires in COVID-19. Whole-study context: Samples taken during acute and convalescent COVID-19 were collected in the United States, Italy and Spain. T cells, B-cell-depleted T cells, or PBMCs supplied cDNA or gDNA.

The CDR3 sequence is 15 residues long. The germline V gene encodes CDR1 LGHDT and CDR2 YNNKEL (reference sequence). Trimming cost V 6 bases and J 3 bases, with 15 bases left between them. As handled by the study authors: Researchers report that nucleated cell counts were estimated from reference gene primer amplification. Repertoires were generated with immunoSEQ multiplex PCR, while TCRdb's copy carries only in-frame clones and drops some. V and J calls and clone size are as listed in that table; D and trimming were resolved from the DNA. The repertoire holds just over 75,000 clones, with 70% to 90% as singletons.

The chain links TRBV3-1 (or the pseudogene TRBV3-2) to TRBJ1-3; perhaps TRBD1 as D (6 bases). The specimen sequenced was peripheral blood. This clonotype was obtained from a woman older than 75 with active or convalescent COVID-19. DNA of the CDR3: TGTGCCAGCAGTAAACAGGGATGGGATGGAAACACCATATATTTT. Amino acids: CASSKQGWDGNTIYF.